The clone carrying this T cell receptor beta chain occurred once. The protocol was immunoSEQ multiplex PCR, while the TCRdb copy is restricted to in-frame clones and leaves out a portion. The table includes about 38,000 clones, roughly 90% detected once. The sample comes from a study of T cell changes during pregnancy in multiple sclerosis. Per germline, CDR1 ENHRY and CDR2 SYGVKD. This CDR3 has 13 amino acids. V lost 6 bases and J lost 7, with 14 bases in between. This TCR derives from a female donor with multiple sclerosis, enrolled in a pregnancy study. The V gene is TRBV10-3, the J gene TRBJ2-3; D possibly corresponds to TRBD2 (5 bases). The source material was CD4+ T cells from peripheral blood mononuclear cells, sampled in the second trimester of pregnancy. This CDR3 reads CAISSGSTHTQYF. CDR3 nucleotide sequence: TGTGCCATCAGCTCGGGGTCTACCCATACGCAGTATTTT.